Below are 16 T cell receptor beta chains sequenced from a single sample in a study of blood T cell repertoires in COVID-19. Using immunoSEQ multiplex PCR, the repertoire was profiled, and TCRdb retains in-frame clones only, with some absent. The repertoire has roughly 140,000 clones, roughly 89% of them found once; the top ten carry under 7%. Input material: PBMCs or T cells enriched from blood (not recorded which). Every receptor here comes from a woman in her 50s who had been exposed to COVID-19.

Concerning this clone itself: The same CDR3 is also encoded by other DNA sequences in this sample. The chain uses TRBV7-2 and TRBJ1-3; perhaps TRBD1 as D (5 bases). This CDR3 has 14 residues. V lost 0 bases and J 2 bases, leaving 5 bases between the germline ends. Germline values: CDR1 SGHTA, CDR2 FQGNSA. This CDR3 reads CASSLAGAGNTIYF. The CDR3 DNA reads TGTGCCAGCAGCTTAGCAGGGGCTGGAAACACCATATATTTT.

This clone was counted a few times. This chain links TRBV28 with TRBJ1-6, with TRBD1 matching 9 bases. The CDR3 totals 16 residues. The germline gives CDR1 MDHEN, CDR2 SYDVKM. The J segment lost 7 bases and the V segment lost 3 bases, leaving 7 bases of the junction unmatched. DNA of the CDR3: TGTGCCAGCAGTTTCGACAGGGGGAGGTCAAATTCACCCCTCCACTTT. Translating gives CASSFDRGRSNSPLHF.

The chain joins TRBV19 to TRBJ2-3; 11 bases agree with TRBD2. The CDR3 contains 15 residues. Trimming at V came to 5 bases and at J to 2 bases, leaving 3 bases not matched to a gene. Germline V lookup: CDR1 LNHDA, CDR2 SQIVND (reference sequence). CDR3 DNA: TGTGCCAGTAGTGTTAGCGGGGGGGTCACAGATACGCAGTATTTT. As protein: CASSVSGGVTDTQYF.

The chain recombines TRBV11-2 with TRBJ2-5; D remains unclear. Germline CDR1 and CDR2: SGHAT and FQNNGV. The CDR3 runs 15 residues. Trimming removed 0 bases at V and 7 bases at J, with 15 bases between. Here the CDR3 reads CASSLETTARGTQYF. The CDR3 coding sequence is TGTGCCAGCAGCTTAGAGACCACCGCACGCGGGACCCAGTACTTC.

The J gene is TRBJ2-5, the V gene TRBV27; 13 positions agree with TRBD2. V gave up 6 bases and J gave up 1 base; unmatched junction bases: 5. The CDR3 sequence is 16 residues long. The V gene's germline CDR1 is MNHEY and CDR2 SMNVEV (reference sequence). The CDR3 coding sequence is TGTGCCAGCAGCAGAGGACTAGCGGGGGCCCAAGAGACCCAGTACTTC. Its translation is CASSRGLAGAQETQYF.

The V and J genes are TRBV4-2 and TRBJ1-5; D may be TRBD1 (6 bases). The CDR3 length is 17 residues. The ends were cut back, 0 bases at V and 1 base at J, with 13 bases in the middle. The germline V gene encodes CDR1 LGHNA and CDR2 YNFKEQ. The CDR3 DNA reads TGTGCCAGCAGCCAAGAAGGGACATCCAAGAGCAATCAGCCCCAGCATTTT. It translates to CASSQEGTSKSNQPQHF.

This chain links TRBV6-2 or TRBV6-3 with TRBJ2-7; D call uncertain. V shed 2 bases and J shed 7 bases, with 9 bases lying between them. This CDR3 is built from 12 residues. The germline gives CDR1 MNHEY, CDR2 SVGEGT. The CDR3 reads CASSYPPREQYF. CDR3 in DNA: TGTGCCAGCAGTTACCCCCCTAGAGAGCAGTACTTC.

This clone was counted a single time. V gene TRBV19 combines with J gene TRBJ2-6; 7 nucleotides match TRBD1. The CDR3 has 16 amino acids. Germline-derived CDR1 and CDR2 are LNHDA and SQIVND (reference sequence). The V segment lost 6 bases and the J segment 1 base; nucleotides outside the gene matches: 6. In nucleotides, the CDR3 is TGTGCCAGTAGGAGGGACAGCGGATCTGGGGCCAACGTCCTGACTTTC. Translation: CASRRDSGSGANVLTF.

The CDR3: CASSPGTSEVYEQYF. DNA of the CDR3: TGTGCCAGCAGCCCCGGGACTAGCGAGGTCTACGAGCAGTACTTC. The chain couples TRBV5-4 to TRBJ2-7; 10 bases are shared with TRBD2. The CDR3 has 15 residues. Germline CDR1 is SGHNT and CDR2 is YYREEE (reference sequence). J gave up 3 bases and V 4 bases, and 7 bases lay outside the gene matches.

The V gene is TRBV10-2, the J gene TRBJ1-5; a possible D gene is TRBD1 (6 bases). Trimming left V 8 bases short and J 5 bases short, with 19 bases between. From germline, CDR1 is WSHSY and CDR2 SAAADI. The CDR3 contains 15 residues. The CDR3 sequence is CASGDRPPVDQPQHF. In nucleotides, the CDR3 is TGCGCCAGCGGAGACAGGCCCCCAGTAGATCAGCCCCAGCATTTT.

V gene TRBV5-4 combines with J gene TRBJ2-3; TRBD2 agrees at 11 bases. Germline V lookup: CDR1 SGHNT, CDR2 YYREEE (reference sequence). The CDR3 consists of 17 residues. With V trimmed by 0 bases and J by 6 bases, 9 bases remained unmatched. CDR3 nucleotides: TGTGCCAGCAGCTTGGATCCAATAGCGGGGGGGCCGGATACGCAGTATTTT. Translating it yields CASSLDPIAGGPDTQYF.

The rearrangement links TRBV11-2 to TRBJ1-1, with a weak D call TRBD1 (5 bases). CDR1 SGHAT and CDR2 FQNNGV come from the germline V gene. The CDR3 contains 15 residues. Trimming removed 5 bases from V and 1 base from J, with 14 bases in between. The CDR3 spells CASSAPGRANTEAFF. The CDR3 region has the DNA TGTGCCAGCAGCGCCCCAGGCAGGGCGAACACTGAAGCTTTCTTT.

The gene calls are TRBV7-2 and TRBJ2-3, with TRBD2 identical over 8 bases. J gave up 2 bases and V 5 bases, and 6 bases lay outside the gene matches. The CDR3 extends over 15 amino acids. Germline V lookup: CDR1 SGHTA, CDR2 FQGNSA. The CDR3 nucleotides read TGTGCCAGCAGCCTGAGCGGGGGCGCCACAGATACGCAGTATTTT. As protein: CASSLSGGATDTQYF.

The V and J genes are TRBV6-2 or TRBV6-3 and TRBJ1-5; 7 nucleotides line up with TRBD1. The V gene end was trimmed by 5 bases and the J gene end by 4 bases; junction bases not matched to a gene: 17. The CDR3 has 18 residues. Per germline, CDR1 MNHEY and CDR2 SVGEGT. This CDR3 reads CASSLRQGRMTRNQPQHF. Here the CDR3 DNA reads TGTGCCAGCAGTCTACGACAGGGACGGATGACAAGAAATCAGCCCCAGCATTTT.

This clone was seen only a few times. CDR3 protein: CSVQTGDSSYNEQFF. The CDR3 DNA is TGCAGCGTACAGACGGGGGACAGCTCCTACAATGAGCAGTTCTTC. This rearrangement joins TRBV29-1 to TRBJ2-1; D perhaps matches TRBD1 (7 bases). Germline V CDR1 and CDR2: SQVTM, ANQGSEA. This CDR3 is 15 amino acids long. Trimming cost V 6 bases and J 0 bases, with 15 bases left between them.

V gene TRBV5-1 combines with J gene TRBJ2-3; D remains ambiguous. In germline, CDR1 is SGHRS, CDR2 YFSETQ. The CDR3 covers 16 residues. Between the trimmed V and J ends, which lost 0 bases and 2 bases, there was a span of 13 bases. The DNA for the CDR3 is TGCGCCAGCAGCTTGGGGTTAGTCGGTCCCACAGATACGCAGTATTTT. Protein sequence: CASSLGLVGPTDTQYF.